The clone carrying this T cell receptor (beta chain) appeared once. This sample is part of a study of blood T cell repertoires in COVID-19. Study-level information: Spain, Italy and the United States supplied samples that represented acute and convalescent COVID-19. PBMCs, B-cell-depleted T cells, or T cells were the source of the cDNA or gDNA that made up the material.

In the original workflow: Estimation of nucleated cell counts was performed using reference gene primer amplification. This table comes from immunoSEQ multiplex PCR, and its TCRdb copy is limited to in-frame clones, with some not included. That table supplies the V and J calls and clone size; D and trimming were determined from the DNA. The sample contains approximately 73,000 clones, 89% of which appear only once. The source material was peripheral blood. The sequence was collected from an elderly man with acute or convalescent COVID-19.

CDR3 residues: CASSENGGRQPQHF. The CDR3 coding sequence is TGTGCCAGCAGTGAAAACGGGGGTAGGCAGCCCCAGCATTTT. The chain links TRBV6-1 to TRBJ1-5, with D possibly being TRBD1 (5 bases). CDR3 length equals 14 residues. The V end was cut by 2 bases, the J end by 7 bases, with 12 bases between. Germline CDR1 and CDR2: MNHNS and SASEGT.